This TCR beta chain was obtained from a study of cytomegalovirus exposure and HLA in healthy donors. Of note for this clone: Its specificity is not known.

Use of 60 Vbeta and 13 Jbeta primers characterized the PCR. Per the study methods: Later, an analysis found approximately 80 million unique TCR beta chains, and approximately 10 million of these were shared. Profiling relied on immunoSEQ multiplex PCR, and the TCRdb table lists in-frame clones only, not all of them. Clone size and the V and J calls come from that table; the DNA yielded D and trimming. The repertoire has about 160,000 clones, almost 80% of them found once; the top ten carry less than 10%. Germline V CDR1 and CDR2: LNHNV, YYDKDF (reference sequence). The V end was cut by 5 bases, the J end by 4 bases, with 11 bases between. The CDR3 runs 13 residues. Each donor's status was that of a healthy bone marrow donor. Study conclusions and caveats: The classifier, whose performance was assessed in both the original and validation cohorts, reportedly diagnosed cytomegalovirus status with high specificity and sensitivity. Later analysis suggested most CMV-associated TCR beta chains were HLA-restricted.

The sequence came from a man aged 18-30 years in good health and CMV-seropositive. The rearrangement joins TRBV15 to TRBJ1-1, with D unresolved. The sequenced sample was PBMCs. The CDR3 sequence is CATSPNPGTEAFF. The CDR3 DNA follows: TGTGCCACCAGCCCCAACCCGGGCACTGAAGCTTTCTTT.